The rows below give T cell receptor beta chains drawn from one sample of a study of regulatory T cells in long-lasting Graves disease. TCRdb independently ran MiXCR on the multiplex PCR reads; one entry per CDR3 protein. The table has 550,000 or so distinct CDR3 sequences, about 12% seen once. The data also belong to a second study, concerning T cells in Graves' hyperthyroidism and ophthalmopathy.

The sequencing here drew on peripheral blood mononuclear cells (PBMCs), taken at new diagnosis, from a patient treated with antithyroid drugs. These receptors were taken from a woman aged 25-40 years with Graves disease. Each CDR3 is given with its conserved first and last residue. D genes are given only for firm matches. Clone size is shown for a subset of rows, as once, few, many or a class of expanded clone.

v_call	d_call	j_call	clone_size	cdr3_nt	cdr3_aa
TRBV19	.	TRBJ2-3	.	TGTGCCAGTCGGGCCGGGACTAGCACAGATACGCAGTATTTT	CASRAGTSTDTQYF
TRBV2	TRBD1	TRBJ2-2	.	TGTGCCAGCAAAGGGCAGGGGGTATTCGGGGAGCTGTTTTTT	CASKGQGVFGELFF
TRBV10-3	TRBD2	TRBJ2-2	many	TGTGCCATCAGTTTCCTAGCGGGAGGGACCGGGGAGCTGTTTTTT	CAISFLAGGTGELFF
TRBV2	.	TRBJ2-5	many	TGTGCCAGCAGTGCGCAGAAAGAGACCCAGTACTTC	CASSAQKETQYF
TRBV19	.	TRBJ1-3	.	TGTGCCAGTAAACGGTCGATATCTGGAAACACCATATATTTT	CASKRSISGNTIYF
TRBV28	.	TRBJ1-2	many	TGTGCCAGCAGTTTAAAATACTCGGGGGTCTATGGCTACACCTTC	CASSLKYSGVYGYTF
TRBV29-1	TRBD2	TRBJ2-7	many	TGCAGCGTCTCATCTCTAGCGGGAGCCCACGAGCAGTACTTC	CSVSSLAGAHEQYF
TRBV12-3/TRBV12-4	.	TRBJ2-1	many	TGTGCCAGCAGTCAAACCCAGGGTCCCAATGAGCAGTTCTTC	CASSQTQGPNEQFF
TRBV19	.	TRBJ1-5	many	TGTGCCAGTAGTATAGTTGGGGGGTATAGCAATCAGCCCCAGCATTTT	CASSIVGGYSNQPQHF
TRBV20-1	TRBD2	TRBJ2-1	many	TGCAGTGCTAGAGGCTCTAGCGGATGGGACAATGAGCAGTTCTTC	CSARGSSGWDNEQFF
TRBV7-8	.	TRBJ2-7	many	TGTGCCAGCAGCTTAGCGGGCAGGGCGCGGCAGTACTTC	CASSLAGRARQYF
TRBV10-3	TRBD2	TRBJ2-1	few	TGTGCCATCAGTGAGCTCGGGACTAGCGGTTCGTTCTTC	CAISELGTSGSFF
TRBV19	.	TRBJ2-1	.	TGTGCCAGTAGTATCCTCAGGGCCCAGGAGCGGTTCTTC	CASSILRAQERFF
TRBV7-8	.	TRBJ1-6	few	TGTGCCAGCAGCCAACTACTCCATTCACCCCTCCACTTT	CASSQLLHSPLHF
TRBV20-1	.	TRBJ2-7	few	TGCAGTGCTAGTCCCAGCCCGACCTACGAGCAGTACTTC	CSASPSPTYEQYF
TRBV9	.	TRBJ2-7	.	TGTGCCAGCAGCAAATATACCGGACAGTTAGATACTGACGAGCAGTACTTC	CASSKYTGQLDTDEQYF
TRBV7-2	.	TRBJ1-3	.	TGTGCCAGCAGCTTAGCTGGGGGGGCCTCCCCTGGAAACACCATATATTTT	CASSLAGGASPGNTIYF
TRBV7-9	.	TRBJ1-3	few	TGTGCCAGCAGCCCTCGGGGAGGATCTGGAAACACCATATATTTT	CASSPRGGSGNTIYF
TRBV28	.	TRBJ2-1	many	TGTGCCAGCAGTTTTGTACAGCTGGGGAATGAGCAGTTCTTC	CASSFVQLGNEQFF
TRBV4-1	.	TRBJ1-2	.	TGCGCCAGCAGCCGCGAACAGGGACCAGCACAGGACTACTATGGCTACACCTTC	CASSREQGPAQDYYGYTF
TRBV6-1	.	TRBJ2-7	.	TGTGCCAGCAGTGCCCCTCCAAGCGGTTTGTCCTACGAGCAGTACTTC	CASSAPPSGLSYEQYF
TRBV6-1	.	TRBJ1-4	many	TGTGCCAGCTTCTCGGGGAGGTGGGAAAAACTGTTTTTT	CASFSGRWEKLFF
TRBV19	TRBD2	TRBJ2-1	.	TGTGCCAGTAGTAGGGGACTAGTCTCCTACAATGAGCAGTTCTTC	CASSRGLVSYNEQFF
TRBV3-1	.	TRBJ1-2	.	TGTGCCAGCAGCCAAGGGGAGCCCAGATCCTATGGCTACACCTTC	CASSQGEPRSYGYTF
TRBV5-6	TRBD1	TRBJ1-2	few	TGTGCCAGCAGCTTCATCAGGGGGCCGAGGGGCTACACCTTC	CASSFIRGPRGYTF
TRBV11-2	.	TRBJ1-2	many	TGTGCCAGCAGCTTTCAGGGGACGGCAATCTATGGCTACACCTTC	CASSFQGTAIYGYTF
TRBV28	.	TRBJ2-7	.	TGTGCCAGCAGTTTCGAGGGCAGGGCTGTCTACGAGCAGTACTTC	CASSFEGRAVYEQYF
TRBV28	.	TRBJ2-7	.	TGTGCCAGCAGTTTAAACCACATCCGCGAGCAGTACTTC	CASSLNHIREQYF